The entry below describes one T cell receptor beta chain. These data originate in a study of blood T cell repertoires in COVID-19. Study context: Sites across the United States, Italy and Spain contributed samples from acute and convalescent COVID-19. PBMCs, B-cell-depleted T cells, or T cells were the source of the cDNA or gDNA that made up the material.

Per germline, CDR1 MNHNY and CDR2 SVGAGI (reference sequence). This CDR3 is built from 18 residues. The ends were cut back, 6 bases at V and 4 bases at J, with 28 bases in the middle. Source study methods: Amplifying reference gene primers gave estimates of nucleated cell counts. Produced via immunoSEQ multiplex PCR; TCRdb's table is partial and in-frame only. V, J and clone size derive from that table, while D and trimming were established from the DNA sequence. The table has 100,000 to 150,000 clones, about 91% seen once. The TCR originated in a man in his forties or fifties with acute or convalescent COVID-19. This chain joins TRBV6-6 and TRBJ2-7; maybe TRBD1 (6 bases). The sample was peripheral blood. In nucleotides, the CDR3 is TGTGCCAGCAGACGAAGGGGACGTGAACCGGGACAACCATACGAGCAGTACTTC. Protein product: CASRRRGREPGQPYEQYF.